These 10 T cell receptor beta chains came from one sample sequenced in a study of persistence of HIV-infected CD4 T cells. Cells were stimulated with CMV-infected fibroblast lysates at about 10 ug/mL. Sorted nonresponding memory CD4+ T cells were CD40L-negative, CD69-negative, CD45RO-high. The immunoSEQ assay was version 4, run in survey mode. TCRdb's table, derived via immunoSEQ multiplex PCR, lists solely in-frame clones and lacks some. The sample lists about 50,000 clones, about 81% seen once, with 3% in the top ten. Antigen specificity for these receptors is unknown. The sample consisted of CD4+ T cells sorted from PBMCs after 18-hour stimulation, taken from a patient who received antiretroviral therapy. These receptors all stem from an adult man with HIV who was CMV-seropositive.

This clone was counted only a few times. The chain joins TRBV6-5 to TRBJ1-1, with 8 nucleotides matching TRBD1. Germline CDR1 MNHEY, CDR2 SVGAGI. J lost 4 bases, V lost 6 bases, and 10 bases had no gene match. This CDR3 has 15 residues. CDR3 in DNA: TGTGCCAGCAGCCTAATGACAGGGGTAGCCACTGAAGCTTTCTTT. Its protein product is CASSLMTGVATEAFF.

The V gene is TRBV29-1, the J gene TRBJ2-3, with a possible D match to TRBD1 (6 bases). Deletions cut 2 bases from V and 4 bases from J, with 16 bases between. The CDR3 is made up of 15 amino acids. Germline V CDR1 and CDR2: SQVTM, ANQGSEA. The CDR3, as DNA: TGCAGCGTTGAAAGGTCAGACAGGCACCCAGATACGCAGTATTTT. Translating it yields CSVERSDRHPDTQYF.

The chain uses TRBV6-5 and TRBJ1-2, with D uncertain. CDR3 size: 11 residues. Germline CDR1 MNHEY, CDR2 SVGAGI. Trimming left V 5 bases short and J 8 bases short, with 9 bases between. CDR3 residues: CASSPRHGYTF. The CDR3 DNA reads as TGTGCCAGCAGTCCCCGTCACGGCTACACCTTC.

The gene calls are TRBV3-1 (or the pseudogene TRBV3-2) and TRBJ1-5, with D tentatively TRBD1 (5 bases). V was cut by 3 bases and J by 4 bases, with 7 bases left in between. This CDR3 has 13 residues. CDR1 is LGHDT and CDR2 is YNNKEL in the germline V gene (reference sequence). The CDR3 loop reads CASSQTDNQPQHF. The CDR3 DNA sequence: TGTGCCAGCAGCCAGACAGATAATCAGCCCCAGCATTTT.

As DNA, the CDR3 is TGTGCCAGCAGGCAAACAGGGGACGGCTACACCTTC. Its translation is CASRQTGDGYTF. J is TRBJ1-2 and V is TRBV2; TRBD1 matches 7 bases. The CDR3 is made up of 12 amino acids. The J segment lost 8 bases and the V segment lost 6 bases, leaving 6 bases of the junction unmatched. Germline V gives CDR1 SNHLY, CDR2 FYNNEI.

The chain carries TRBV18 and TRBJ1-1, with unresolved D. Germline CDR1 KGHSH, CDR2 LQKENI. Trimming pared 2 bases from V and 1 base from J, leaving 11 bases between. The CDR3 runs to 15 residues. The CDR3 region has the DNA TGTGCCAGCTCACCATTTTTCCCCCCGAACACTGAAGCTTTCTTT. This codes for CASSPFFPPNTEAFF.

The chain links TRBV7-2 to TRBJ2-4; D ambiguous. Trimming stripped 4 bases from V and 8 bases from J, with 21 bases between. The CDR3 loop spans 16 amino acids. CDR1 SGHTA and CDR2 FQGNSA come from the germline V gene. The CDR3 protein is CASSSSRSPPKDIQYF. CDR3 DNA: TGTGCCAGCAGCTCCTCTAGGTCTCCCCCGAAAGACATTCAGTACTTC.

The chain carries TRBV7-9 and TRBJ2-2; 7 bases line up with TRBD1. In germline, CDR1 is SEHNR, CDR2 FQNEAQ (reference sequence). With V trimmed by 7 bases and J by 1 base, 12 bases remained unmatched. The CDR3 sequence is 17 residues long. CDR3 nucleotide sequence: TGTGCCAGCAAGGACCTCGGGACAGTGTTGAACACCGGGGAGCTGTTTTTT. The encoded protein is CASKDLGTVLNTGELFF.

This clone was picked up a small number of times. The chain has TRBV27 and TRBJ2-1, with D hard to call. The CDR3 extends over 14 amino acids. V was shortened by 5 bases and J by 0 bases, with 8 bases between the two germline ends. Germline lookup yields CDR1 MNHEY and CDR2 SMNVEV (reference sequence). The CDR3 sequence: CASSPAISYNEQFF. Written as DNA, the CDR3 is TGTGCCAGCAGTCCAGCTATCTCCTACAATGAGCAGTTCTTC.

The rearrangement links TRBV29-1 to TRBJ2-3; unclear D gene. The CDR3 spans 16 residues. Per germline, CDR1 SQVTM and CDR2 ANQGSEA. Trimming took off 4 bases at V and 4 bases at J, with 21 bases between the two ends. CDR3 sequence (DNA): TGCAGCGTTGGAAGTCGGGCGTTAATGGTGGCAGATACGCAGTATTTT. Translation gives CSVGSRALMVADTQYF.